Sequencing of this T cell receptor (beta chain) was carried out in a study of T cells in localized non-small cell lung cancer. Study-wide results and limits: One tumor region alone was sequenced, and heterogeneity therefore remains possible. The appearance of a median approximately 57 of the top 100 tumor clones was seen in adjacent lung. Prolonged overall survival went with higher T cell density in the blood. The study found T cell clonality highest in uninvolved adjacent lung, above tumor.

As concerns this clone: The target antigen is unknown.

The repertoire was sequenced with immunoSEQ multiplex PCR; TCRdb's copy has only in-frame clones and lacks some. Among roughly 70,000 clones listed, 86% were seen once. The TCR originated in a male donor aged 60 or over with stage III squamous cell lung carcinoma. Sequencing used peripheral blood, obtained before any cancer treatment.

The CDR3 coding sequence is TGTGCCAGCAGCGTAGGGGGTCGTGTCCTCTACAATGAGCAGTTCTTC. Translation: CASSVGGRVLYNEQFF. The chain links TRBV9 to TRBJ2-1, with D unclear. The CDR3 loop spans 16 amino acids. Germline loops: CDR1 SGDLS, CDR2 YYNGEE. V lost 0 bases and J 3 bases, leaving 13 bases between the germline ends. Full variable domain (missing parts from reference TRBV9 and TRBJ2-1): DSGVTQTPKHLITATGQRVTLRCSPRSGDLSVYWYQQSLDQGLQFLIQYYNGEERAKGNILERFSAQQFPDLHSELNLSSLELGDSALYFCASSVGGRVLYNEQFFGPGTRLTVL.